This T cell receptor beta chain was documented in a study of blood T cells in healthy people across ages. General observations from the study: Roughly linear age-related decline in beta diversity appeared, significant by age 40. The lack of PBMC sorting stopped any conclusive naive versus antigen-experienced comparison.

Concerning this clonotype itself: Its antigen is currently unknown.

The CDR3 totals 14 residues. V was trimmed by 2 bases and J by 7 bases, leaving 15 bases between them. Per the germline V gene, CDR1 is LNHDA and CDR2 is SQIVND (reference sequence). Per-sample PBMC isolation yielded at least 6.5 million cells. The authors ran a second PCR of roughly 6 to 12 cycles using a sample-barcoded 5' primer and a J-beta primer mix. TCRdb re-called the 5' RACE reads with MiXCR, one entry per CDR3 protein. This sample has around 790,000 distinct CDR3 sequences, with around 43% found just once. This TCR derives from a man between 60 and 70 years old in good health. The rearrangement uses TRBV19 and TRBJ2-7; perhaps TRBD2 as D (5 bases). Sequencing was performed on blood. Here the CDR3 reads CASSISFPGGEQYF. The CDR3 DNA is TGTGCCAGTAGTATAAGTTTTCCAGGCGGGGAGCAGTACTTC.